Many counts were recorded for the clone carrying this T cell receptor beta chain. What it binds is unknown. The record originates from a study of CD8 T cells in ankylosing spondylitis. The authors made TCR beta libraries by quantitative 5'-RACE with molecular barcodes. TCRdb reprocessed the 5' RACE reads with MiXCR, giving one entry per CDR3 protein. Of approximately 250,000 distinct CDR3 sequences detected, 10% to 13% appear once; the ten largest clones hold 2.6%. Whole-study findings and limits: Ankylosing spondylitis blood seemed to carry a telltale TCR beta motif made of several highly homologous variants. CD8+ by phenotype, disease-linked clones were relatively rare in peripheral blood. There was reportedly significant enrichment of clones that were disease-linked in matched ankylosing spondylitis synovial fluid.

Germline CDR1 is SQVTM and CDR2 is ANQGSEA. The CDR3 loop spans 15 amino acids. V shed 2 bases and J shed 0 bases, with 11 bases lying between them. Sequenced input: blood, either unsorted or a sorted T cell fraction (not recorded which). The V call is TRBV29-1, the J call TRBJ2-1; maybe TRBD2 (5 bases). The receptor comes from a male donor with ankylosing spondylitis or in good health (not recorded which). The CDR3 spells CSVEYTGSSYNEQFF. In DNA form, the CDR3 reads TGCAGCGTTGAATATACGGGGAGCTCCTACAATGAGCAGTTCTTC.